This TCR beta chain was identified in a study of OX40 agonist ivuxolimab in advanced cancers. The overall study: In this trial design, patients received ivuxolimab intravenously at 0.01 to 10 mg/kg every 2 weeks. Notes on the study in general: Compared with others, partial responders at 0.1-3.0 mg/kg displayed clonal expansion among the lowest. Researchers report that CD8+ T cells had, on average, more expanded clones than CD4+.

The CDR3 runs to 14 residues. The germline V gene encodes CDR1 SGHTA and CDR2 FQGNSA. V shed 1 base and J shed 2 bases, with 9 bases lying between them. Libraries were prepared by immunoSEQ multiplex PCR; TCRdb keeps only in-frame clonotypes and omits some of them. The repertoire includes more than 65,000 clones, about four fifths of them detected once, and around a quarter sits in the top ten. With respect to this clone: Its target is unknown.

Sequences were derived from CD4+ or CD8+ T cells sorted from blood, sampled in a trial of the OX40 agonist ivuxolimab. The genes are TRBV7-2 and TRBJ2-7; no clear D. The sequence was obtained from an adult with an advanced solid tumor such as melanoma, head and neck, liver or kidney cancer. The CDR3 DNA reads as TGTGCCAGCAGCTTAGACGGCTTTACCTACGAGCAGTACTTC. Translation gives CASSLDGFTYEQYF.